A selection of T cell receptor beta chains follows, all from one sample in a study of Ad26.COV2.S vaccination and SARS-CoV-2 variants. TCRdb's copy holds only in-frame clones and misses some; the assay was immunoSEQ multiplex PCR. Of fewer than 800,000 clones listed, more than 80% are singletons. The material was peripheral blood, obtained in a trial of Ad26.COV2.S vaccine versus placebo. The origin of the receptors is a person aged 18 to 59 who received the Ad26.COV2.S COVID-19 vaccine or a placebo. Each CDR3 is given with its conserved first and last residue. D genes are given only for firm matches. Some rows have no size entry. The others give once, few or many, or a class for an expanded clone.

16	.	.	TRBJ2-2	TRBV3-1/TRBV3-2	TGTGCCAGCAGCCAAGGGGGGACCTACCCCACCGGGGAGCTGTTTTTT	CASSQGGTYPTGELFF
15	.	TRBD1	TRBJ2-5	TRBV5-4	TGTGCCAGCAGCCCCAGACAGGGCCCCCAAGAGACCCAGTACTTC	CASSPRQGPQETQYF
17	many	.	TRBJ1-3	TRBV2	TGTGCCAGCAGTGTGGGGCGAGGCAGGGGAACTGGAAACACCATATATTTT	CASSVGRGRGTGNTIYF
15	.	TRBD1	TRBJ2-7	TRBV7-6	TGTGCCAGCAGCTTAGAAGGACAGGGTCGAGGCGAGCAGTACTTC	CASSLEGQGRGEQYF
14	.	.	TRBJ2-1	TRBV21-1	TGTGCCAGCAGCAACTATTTTAGCGGGATCAAGCAGTTCTTC	CASSNYFSGIKQFF
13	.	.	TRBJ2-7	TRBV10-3	TGTGCCATCCGAATAGCGGAGCTGTACGAGCAGTACTTC	CAIRIAELYEQYF
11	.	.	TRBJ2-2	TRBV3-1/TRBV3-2	TGTGCCAGCAGCCAAGGAGGGGAGCTGTTTTTT	CASSQGGELFF
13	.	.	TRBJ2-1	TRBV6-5	TGTGCCAGCAGTTACTCTGGATACAATGAGCAGTTCTTC	CASSYSGYNEQFF
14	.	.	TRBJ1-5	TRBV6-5	TGTGCCAGCAGTTACAGGGAAAGCAATCAGCCCCAGCATTTT	CASSYRESNQPQHF
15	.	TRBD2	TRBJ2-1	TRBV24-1	TGTGCCACCAGCCGGACTAGAGGACAAAAAAATGAGCAGTTCTTC	CATSRTRGQKNEQFF
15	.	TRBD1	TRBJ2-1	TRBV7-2	TGTGCCAGCAGTCGGGACAGGGAGTCCTACAATGAGCAGTTCTTC	CASSRDRESYNEQFF
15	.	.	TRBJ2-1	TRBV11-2	TGTGCCAGCAGCTTAGAATCCTACTCCTACAATGAGCAGTTCTTC	CASSLESYSYNEQFF
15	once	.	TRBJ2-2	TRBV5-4	TGTGCCAGCAGCAAACCCCAGGGAAAGGCCGGGGAGCTGTTTTTT	CASSKPQGKAGELFF
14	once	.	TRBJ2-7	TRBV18	TGTGCCAGCTCACCACCGGGCTATATATACGAGCAGTACTTC	CASSPPGYIYEQYF
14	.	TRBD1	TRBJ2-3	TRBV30	TGTGCCTCGCGGACAGGGCCCAGCACAGATACGCAGTATTTT	CASRTGPSTDTQYF
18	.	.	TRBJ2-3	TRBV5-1	TGCGCCAGCAGCCCACTTGGAGGGGGTTACTCTAGCACAGATACGCAGTATTTT	CASSPLGGGYSSTDTQYF
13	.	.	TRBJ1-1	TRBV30	TGTGCCTGGAGTCAACAGACGAACACTGAAGCTTTCTTT	CAWSQQTNTEAFF
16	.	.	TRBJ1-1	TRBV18	TGTGCCAGCTCACCGTCCTCGGTTACCAGCGCCACTGAAGCTTTCTTT	CASSPSSVTSATEAFF
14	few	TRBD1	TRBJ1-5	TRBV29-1	TGCAGCGTGCCAGACAGGGCCTCCGATCAGCCCCAGCATTTT	CSVPDRASDQPQHF
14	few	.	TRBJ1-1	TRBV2	TGTGCCAGCAGTGAACAGGGAGCGCACACTGAAGCTTTCTTT	CASSEQGAHTEAFF
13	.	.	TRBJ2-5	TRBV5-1	TGCGCCAGCAGCTTGGTGGCGGAAGAGACCCAGTACTTC	CASSLVAEETQYF
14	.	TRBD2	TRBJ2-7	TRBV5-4	TGTGCCAGCAGCCGACTAGCGGGGGTCTACGAGCAGTACTTC	CASSRLAGVYEQYF
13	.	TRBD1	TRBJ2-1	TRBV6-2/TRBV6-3	TGTGCCAGCAGTACGGACAGGGGTAATGAGCAGTTCTTC	CASSTDRGNEQFF
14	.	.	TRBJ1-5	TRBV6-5	TGTGCCAGCAGTTACTCTTATAGCAATCAGCCCCAGCATTTT	CASSYSYSNQPQHF
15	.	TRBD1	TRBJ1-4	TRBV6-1	TGTGCCAGCAGTGATCAGGGGGGGCTTTCGGAAAAACTGTTTTTT	CASSDQGGLSEKLFF
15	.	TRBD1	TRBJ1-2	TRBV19	TGTGCCAGTAGTAAACAGGGGTTTGGAAACTATGGCTACACCTTC	CASSKQGFGNYGYTF
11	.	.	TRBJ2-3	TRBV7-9	TGTGCCAGCAGCTTTCTGGATACGCAGTATTTT	CASSFLDTQYF
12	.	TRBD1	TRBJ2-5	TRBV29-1	TGCAGCGTGGGACAGGGGCAAGAGACCCAGTACTTC	CSVGQGQETQYF
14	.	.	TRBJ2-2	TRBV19	TGTGCCAGTAGTATCCGGGAGCTAACCGGGGAGCTGTTTTTT	CASSIRELTGELFF
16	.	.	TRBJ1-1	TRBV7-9	TGTGCCAGCAGCTTAGGGCTGGGCAGAACAAACACTGAAGCTTTCTTT	CASSLGLGRTNTEAFF
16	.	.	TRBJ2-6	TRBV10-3	TGTGCCATTTCGGGACAATCAGACTCCGGGGCCAACGTCCTGACTTTC	CAISGQSDSGANVLTF
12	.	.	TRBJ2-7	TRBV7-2	TGTGCCAGCAGCTTTAGACTCTACGAGCAGTACTTC	CASSFRLYEQYF
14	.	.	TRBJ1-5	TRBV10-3	TGTGCCATCAGTGAGGGGAGATCCAATCAGCCCCAGCATTTT	CAISEGRSNQPQHF
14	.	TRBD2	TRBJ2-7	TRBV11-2	TGTGCCAGCAGCCCCCGACTAGCGGGAGGCGAGCAGTACTTC	CASSPRLAGGEQYF
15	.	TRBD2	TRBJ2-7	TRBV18	TGTGCCAGCTCACGCTCCCTAGCGGAGAGCTACGAGCAGTACTTC	CASSRSLAESYEQYF
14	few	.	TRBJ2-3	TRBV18	TGTGCCAGCTCATCCACAAGGGGAACAGATACGCAGTATTTT	CASSSTRGTDTQYF
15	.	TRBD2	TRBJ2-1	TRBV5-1	TGCGCCAGCAGCTTGGACCGGACTAGCGGGAATGAGCAGTTCTTC	CASSLDRTSGNEQFF
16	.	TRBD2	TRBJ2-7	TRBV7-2	TGTGCCAGCAGCTTAGGCGGGGGAGCAAGCTCCTACGAGCAGTACTTC	CASSLGGGASSYEQYF
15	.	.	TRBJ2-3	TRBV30	TGTGCCTGGAGTGTAGCAGGGGTCGACACAGATACGCAGTATTTT	CAWSVAGVDTDTQYF
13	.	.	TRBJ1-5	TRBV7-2	TGTGCCAGCAGCCTTAGTCGGCCCGCGGCCCAGCATTTT	CASSLSRPAAQHF
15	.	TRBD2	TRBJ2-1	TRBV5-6	TGTGCCAGCAGCTTGGACAGCGGGGCCTACAATGAGCAGTTCTTC	CASSLDSGAYNEQFF
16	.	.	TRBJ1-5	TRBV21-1	TGTGCCAGCAGCAAAGTGTACAGGGGTCAGGGTCAGCCCCAGCATTTT	CASSKVYRGQGQPQHF
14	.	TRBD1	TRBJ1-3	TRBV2	TGTGCCAGCAGTGAACAGGGGGGCTCAAACACCATATATTTT	CASSEQGGSNTIYF
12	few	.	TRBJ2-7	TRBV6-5	TGTGCCAGCAGTCGGGGAGTGGGGGAGCAGTACTTC	CASSRGVGEQYF
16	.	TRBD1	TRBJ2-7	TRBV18	TGTGCCAGCTCACCACGGGTGACAGGGTCCTCCTACGAGCAGTACTTC	CASSPRVTGSSYEQYF
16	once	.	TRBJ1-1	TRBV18	TGTGCCAGCTCACCACTAGAACAGGTGATGAACACTGAAGCTTTCTTT	CASSPLEQVMNTEAFF